This TCR beta chain was observed in a study of vaccination effects on CD4 cells after COVID-19. Details on this clone: The antigen remains unidentified.

The CDR3 runs 15 residues. Per germline, CDR1 MNHNS and CDR2 SASEGT. The ends lost 2 bases at V and 8 bases at J; junction bases unmatched: 3. Measured with immunoSEQ multiplex PCR; TCRdb has only the in-frame clones, and not every one. Of under 65,000 clones in the sample, around 80% were seen once. Viral peptide pools were used in the ViraFEST assay to expand antigen-specific CD4+ T cells, and sequencing came afterward. The authors isolated CD4+ T cells after more than eight days of culture. This person caught SARS-CoV-2 sometime from March to December 2020, and PCR testing confirmed the infection. Sequenced material: CD4+ T cells from PBMCs cultured with HIV peptides, taken before COVID-19 vaccination. The subset was: HIV-1 Nef peptide pool negative control/reference culture. The gene calls are TRBV6-1 and TRBJ2-1; 13 positions agree with TRBD2. The sequence was obtained from a human donor who had a prior SARS-CoV-2 infection. The CDR3 nucleotides read TGTGCCAGCAGTGAAAGGGGGACTAGCGGGGATGAGCAGTTCTTC. It translates to CASSERGTSGDEQFF.